These 14 T cell receptor beta chains were all obtained from the same sample, sequenced in a study of blood T cell repertoires in COVID-19. Clones were read by immunoSEQ multiplex PCR, and TCRdb kept only the in-frame ones, dropping some. The data hold 330,000 or so clones, with roughly 87% observed a single time. The specimen was PBMCs or T cells enriched from blood (not recorded which). The receptors derive from a woman younger than 45 who had recovered from COVID-19.

This chain links TRBV2 with TRBJ2-7; 7 bases agree with TRBD2. The V gene's germline CDR1 is SNHLY and CDR2 FYNNEI. The junction had 4 bases not matched to a gene; V was cut back by 8 bases and J by 6 bases. There are 11 residues in the CDR3. The CDR3 coding sequence is TGTGCCAGCCGGGCTAGCGGCGAGCAGTACTTC. This encodes CASRASGEQYF.

The V call is TRBV29-1, the J call TRBJ2-5; D is possibly TRBD1 (6 bases). Germline CDR1 reads SQVTM; CDR2 reads ANQGSEA. The CDR3 is 11 residues long. Trimming took off 7 bases at V and 5 bases at J, with 11 bases between the two ends. The CDR3: CSGQGSETQYF. The CDR3 coding sequence is TGCAGCGGCCAGGGGTCGGAGACCCAGTACTTC. The variable domain in full, completed from reference TRBV29-1 and TRBJ2-5, reads SAVISQKPSRDICQRGTSLTIQCQVDSQVTMMFWYRQQPGQSLTLIATANQGSEATYESGFVIDKFPISRPNLTFSTLTVSNMSPEDSSIYLCSGQGSETQYFGPGTRLLVL.

V is TRBV5-1 and J is TRBJ2-4, with D possibly being TRBD1 (6 bases). This CDR3 is built from 13 residues. CDR1 and CDR2 (germline): SGHRS, YFSETQ. V shed 4 bases and J shed 7 bases, with 12 bases lying between them. The CDR3 loop is CASSPDSGNIQYF. CDR3 coding DNA: TGCGCCAGCAGCCCGGACAGTGGGAACATTCAGTACTTC.

The chain combines TRBV18 with TRBJ2-2; D may be TRBD1 (5 bases). The V end was cut by 4 bases, the J end by 1 base, with 13 bases between. The CDR3 runs 16 residues. The V gene's germline CDR1 is KGHSH and CDR2 LQKENI. CDR3: CASSLDLDRNTGELFF. The CDR3 DNA reads TGTGCCAGCTCACTAGACCTTGACAGGAACACCGGGGAGCTGTTTTTT.

This clone was recorded once. The chain combines TRBV19 with TRBJ1-1, with no clear D. Germline CDR1 and CDR2: LNHDA and SQIVND (reference sequence). The V end lost 4 bases, the J end lost 1 base, and 7 bases lay between the germline ends. CDR3 length equals 13 residues. The DNA for the CDR3 is TGTGCCAGTAGTAAGAGAGAGAACACTGAAGCTTTCTTT. This gives the protein CASSKRENTEAFF.

The chain joins TRBV2 to TRBJ2-3; 7 positions match TRBD2. The CDR3 has 15 residues. Germline V CDR1 and CDR2: SNHLY, FYNNEI. V lost 7 bases to trimming and J lost 2 bases; unmatched junction nucleotides: 9. CDR3 in amino acids: CASNPRSGVTDTQYF. The CDR3 nucleotides read TGTGCCAGCAACCCCAGGAGCGGGGTCACAGATACGCAGTATTTT.

The rearrangement links TRBV18 to TRBJ2-5, with D possibly being TRBD2 (6 bases). Germline CDR1 is KGHSH and CDR2 is LQKENI. This CDR3 contains 13 residues. Trimming shortened V by 3 bases and J by 5 bases, and 10 bases separated the two germline ends. This CDR3 is CASSPGAGETQYF. The DNA for the CDR3 is TGTGCCAGCTCACCTGGGGCGGGGGAGACCCAGTACTTC.

The V call is TRBV10-3, the J call TRBJ1-5; D is unclear. CDR3 length equals 14 residues. Trimming removed 4 bases at V and 2 bases at J, with 9 bases between. Germline-derived CDR1 and CDR2 are ENHRY and SYGVKD. CDR3 protein: CAISGSGGNQPQHF. Written as DNA, the CDR3 is TGTGCCATCAGTGGTTCCGGAGGCAATCAGCCCCAGCATTTT.

V and J are TRBV28 and TRBJ2-3, with D maybe TRBD1 (5 bases). The CDR3 length is 18 residues. The V gene's germline CDR1 is MDHEN and CDR2 SYDVKM. V lost 3 bases and J 0 bases, leaving 19 bases between the germline ends. The CDR3 DNA reads as TGTGCCAGCAGTTTCTTCAGTTTTTGGACAACTAGCACAGATACGCAGTATTTT. Translation gives CASSFFSFWTTSTDTQYF.

This clone came up a few times. The chain uses TRBV6-5 and TRBJ2-2; 7 positions agree with TRBD1. Germline loops: CDR1 MNHEY, CDR2 SVGAGI. The V and J ends lost 11 bases and 6 bases, in that order; junction bases with no gene match: 12. The CDR3 contains 14 residues. CDR3 nucleotides: TGTGCCGCAGGGGGAGCTCGTAACGCCGGGGAGCTGTTTTTT. As protein: CAAGGARNAGELFF.

The chain joins TRBV28 to TRBJ2-7; 9 bases fit TRBD1. The CDR3 is 19 residues long. The germline V gene encodes CDR1 MDHEN and CDR2 SYDVKM. Trimming took 3 bases from V and 0 from J; bases not matched to a gene: 15. The CDR3 coding sequence is TGTGCCAGCAGTTTCCCCTCGACCTCGGACAGGGGCAGCTCCTACGAGCAGTACTTC. This sequence encodes CASSFPSTSDRGSSYEQYF.

V and J are TRBV20-1 and TRBJ1-1, with D maybe TRBD1 (5 bases). CDR1 is DFQATT and CDR2 is SNEGSKA in the germline V gene (reference sequence). V lost 3 bases to trimming and J lost 4 bases, with 9 bases between them. The CDR3 sequence is 12 residues long. CDR3 DNA: TGCAGTGCTAGTTGGACAAGCACTGAAGCTTTCTTT. As protein: CSASWTSTEAFF.

The rearrangement links TRBV14 to TRBJ2-1, with 12 bases aligning to TRBD2. The CDR3 covers 19 residues. Germline values: CDR1 SGHDN, CDR2 FVKESK. The V segment lost 1 base and the J segment 5 bases; nucleotides outside the gene matches: 12. The CDR3 DNA reads TGTGCCAGCAGCCAAGGTGGACCTAGCGGGAGGGCCTTACACAATGAGCAGTTCTTC. Protein product: CASSQGGPSGRALHNEQFF.

The CDR3 sequence is CASSPRRGGLTEAFF. The CDR3 nucleotides read TGTGCCAGCAGCCCCCGGCGGGGGGGGCTCACTGAAGCTTTCTTT. This rearrangement joins TRBV7-8 to TRBJ1-1; a weak D match, TRBD1 (6 bases). Germline V gene data show CDR1 as SGHVS and CDR2 as FQNEAQ. Trimming stripped 5 bases from V and 4 bases from J, with 17 bases between. The CDR3 has 15 amino acids.